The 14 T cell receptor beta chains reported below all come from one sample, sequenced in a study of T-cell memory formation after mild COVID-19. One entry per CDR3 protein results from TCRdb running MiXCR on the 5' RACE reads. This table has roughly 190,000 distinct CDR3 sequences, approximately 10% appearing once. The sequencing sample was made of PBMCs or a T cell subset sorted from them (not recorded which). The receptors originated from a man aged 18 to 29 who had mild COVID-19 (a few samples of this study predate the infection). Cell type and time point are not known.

CDR3 nucleotides: TGTGCCAGCAGTTTGAGGGAAACCTATAATTCACCCCTCCACTTT. Translated: CASSLRETYNSPLHF. V is TRBV27 and J is TRBJ1-6; D ambiguous. CDR1 MNHEY and CDR2 SMNVEV come from the germline V gene (reference sequence). The CDR3 totals 15 residues. Trimming pared 3 bases from V and 2 bases from J, leaving 8 bases between.

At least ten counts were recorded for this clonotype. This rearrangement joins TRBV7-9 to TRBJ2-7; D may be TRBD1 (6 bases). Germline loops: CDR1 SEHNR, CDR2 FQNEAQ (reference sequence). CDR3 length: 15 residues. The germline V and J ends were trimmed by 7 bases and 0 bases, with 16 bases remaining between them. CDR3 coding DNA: TGTGCCAGCAAAGGTCTGAAGGGGGACTCCTACGAGCAGTACTTC. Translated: CASKGLKGDSYEQYF.

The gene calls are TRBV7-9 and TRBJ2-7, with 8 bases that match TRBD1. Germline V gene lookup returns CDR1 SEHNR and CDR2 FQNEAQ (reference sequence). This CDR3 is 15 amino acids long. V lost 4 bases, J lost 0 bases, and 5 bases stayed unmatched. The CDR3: CASSSGTGLSYEQYV. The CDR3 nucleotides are TGTGCCAGCAGCTCCGGGACAGGCCTCTCCTACGAGCAGTACGTC.

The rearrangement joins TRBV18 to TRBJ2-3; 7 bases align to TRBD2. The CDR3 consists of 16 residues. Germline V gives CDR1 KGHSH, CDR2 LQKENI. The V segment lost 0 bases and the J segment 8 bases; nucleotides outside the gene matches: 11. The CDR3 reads CASSPPWSRSGGTQYF. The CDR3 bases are TGTGCCAGCTCACCACCGTGGAGCAGGTCGGGGGGTACGCAGTATTTT.

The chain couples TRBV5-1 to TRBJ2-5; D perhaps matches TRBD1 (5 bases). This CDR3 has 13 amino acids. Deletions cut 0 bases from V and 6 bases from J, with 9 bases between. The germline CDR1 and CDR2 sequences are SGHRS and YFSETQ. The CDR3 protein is CASSLGDRQTQYF. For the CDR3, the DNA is TGCGCCAGCAGCTTGGGAGACAGACAGACCCAGTACTTC.

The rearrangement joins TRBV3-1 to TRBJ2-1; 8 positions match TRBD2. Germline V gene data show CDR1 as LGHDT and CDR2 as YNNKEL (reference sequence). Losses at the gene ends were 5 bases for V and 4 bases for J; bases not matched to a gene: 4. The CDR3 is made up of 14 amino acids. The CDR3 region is CASSTRGGYNEQFF. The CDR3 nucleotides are TGTGCCAGCAGCACACGGGGGGGGTACAATGAGCAGTTCTTC.

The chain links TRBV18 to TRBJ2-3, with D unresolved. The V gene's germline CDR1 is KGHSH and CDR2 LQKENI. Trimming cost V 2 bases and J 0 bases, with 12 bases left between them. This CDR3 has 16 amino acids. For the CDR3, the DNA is TGTGCCAGCTCACCAAATGACGGTTATAGCACAGATACGCAGTATTTT. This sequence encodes CASSPNDGYSTDTQYF.

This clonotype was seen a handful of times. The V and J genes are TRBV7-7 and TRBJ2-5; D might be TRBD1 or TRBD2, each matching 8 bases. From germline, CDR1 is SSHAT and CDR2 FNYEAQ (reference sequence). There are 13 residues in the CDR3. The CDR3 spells CASGTGLGETQYF. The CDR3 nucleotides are TGTGCTAGCGGGACAGGTCTTGGGGAGACCCAGTACTTC.

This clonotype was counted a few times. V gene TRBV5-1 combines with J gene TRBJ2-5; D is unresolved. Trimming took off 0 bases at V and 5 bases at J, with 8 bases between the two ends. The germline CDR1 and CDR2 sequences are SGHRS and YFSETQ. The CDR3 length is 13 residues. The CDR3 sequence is CASSLGTWETQYF. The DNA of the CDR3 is TGCGCCAGCAGCTTGGGGACGTGGGAGACCCAGTACTTC. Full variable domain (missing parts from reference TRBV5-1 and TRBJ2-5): KAGVTQTPRYLIKTRGQQVTLSCSPISGHRSVSWYQQTPGQGLQFLFEYFSETQRNKGNFPGRFSGRQFSNSRSEMNVSTLELGDSALYLCASSLGTWETQYFGPGTRLLVL.

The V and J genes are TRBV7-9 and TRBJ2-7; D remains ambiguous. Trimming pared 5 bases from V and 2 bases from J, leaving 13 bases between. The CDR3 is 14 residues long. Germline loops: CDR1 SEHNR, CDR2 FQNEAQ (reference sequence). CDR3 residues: CASSNLGMPYEQYV. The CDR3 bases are TGTGCCAGCAGCAACTTGGGGATGCCCTACGAGCAGTACGTC.

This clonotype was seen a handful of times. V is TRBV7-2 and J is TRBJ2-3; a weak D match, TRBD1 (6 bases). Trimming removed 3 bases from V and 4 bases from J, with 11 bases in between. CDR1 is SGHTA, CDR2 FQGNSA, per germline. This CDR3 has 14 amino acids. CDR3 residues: CASSFDRLPDTQYF. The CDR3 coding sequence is TGTGCCAGCAGCTTCGACAGGCTCCCAGATACGCAGTATTTT.

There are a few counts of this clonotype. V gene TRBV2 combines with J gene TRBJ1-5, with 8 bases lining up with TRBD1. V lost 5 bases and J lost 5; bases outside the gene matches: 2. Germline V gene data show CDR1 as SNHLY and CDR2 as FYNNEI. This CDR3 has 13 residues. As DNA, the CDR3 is TGTGCCAGCAGTAACAGGGGGGATCAGCCCCAGCATTTT. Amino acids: CASSNRGDQPQHF.

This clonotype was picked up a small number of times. CDR3 bases: TGCAGCGTGACAAACCGGGACAGGGAATATGGCTACACCTTC. Amino acids: CSVTNRDREYGYTF. This rearrangement joins TRBV29-1 to TRBJ1-2, with TRBD1 matching 9 bases. Trimming took 6 bases from V and 5 from J; bases not matched to a gene: 10. In germline, CDR1 is SQVTM, CDR2 ANQGSEA. The length of the CDR3 is 14 residues.

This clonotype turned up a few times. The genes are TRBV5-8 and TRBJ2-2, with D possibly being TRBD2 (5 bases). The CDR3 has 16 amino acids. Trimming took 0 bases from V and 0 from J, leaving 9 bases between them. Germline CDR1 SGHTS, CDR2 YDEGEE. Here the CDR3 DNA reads TGTGCCAGCAGCTTGGGTGGGGAGTCGAACACCGGGGAGCTGTTTTTT. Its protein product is CASSLGGESNTGELFF.